This TCR beta chain was sequenced during a study of control samples from healthy donors and cancer patients. The repertoire was sequenced with immunoSEQ multiplex PCR; TCRdb's copy has only in-frame clones and lacks some. The data contain around 110,000 clones, approximately 90% of them seen just once; the ten biggest clones take up 2.3%. The CDR3 runs 13 residues. V lost 2 bases, J lost 3 bases, and 0 bases stayed unmatched. Germline assignment: CDR1 SGHRS and CDR2 YFSETQ. The rearrangement uses TRBV5-1 and TRBJ1-1; 8 nucleotides match TRBD1. This receptor was taken from a woman between 65 and 79 years old in good health. The source material was blood. The DNA of the CDR3 is TGCGCCAGCAGCTTACAGGGGGACACTGAAGCTTTCTTT. This translates into CASSLQGDTEAFF.